A selection of T cell receptor beta chains follows, all from one sample in a study of cytomegalovirus exposure and HLA in healthy donors. Assay: immunoSEQ multiplex PCR; the TCRdb copy retains only in-frame clones and omits some. The table records roughly 300,000 clones, roughly 88% of them present only once. Sequenced: PBMCs. The receptors here all came from a man between 40 and 49 years old in good health and CMV-seropositive. Both conserved end residues are part of each CDR3. D genes are given only for firm matches. A clone size is listed for some rows: how often the clone was seen (once, few, many), or a class if it is expanded.

D: TRBD2; J: TRBJ2-2; V: TRBV29-1; size: .; DNA: TGCAGCGTCACTAGCGGAGTGAACACCGGGGAGCTGTTTTTT; CDR3: CSVTSGVNTGELFF
D: .; J: TRBJ2-4; V: TRBV7-2; size: .; DNA: TGTGCCAGCAGCTTCCTCGAAAACATTCAGTACTTC; CDR3: CASSFLENIQYF
D: .; J: TRBJ1-3; V: TRBV7-9; size: .; DNA: TGTGCCAGCAGCTTGAACCCAGGTCCTGGAAACACCATATATTTT; CDR3: CASSLNPGPGNTIYF
D: .; J: TRBJ2-7; V: TRBV18; size: .; DNA: TGTGCCAGCTCACCACCGTCAGGGCCCTACGAGCAGTACTTC; CDR3: CASSPPSGPYEQYF
D: .; J: TRBJ1-3; V: TRBV21-1; size: .; DNA: TGTGCCAGCAGCATGACAGGAACCTCTGGAAACACCATATATTTT; CDR3: CASSMTGTSGNTIYF
D: TRBD1; J: TRBJ2-7; V: TRBV6-5; size: once; DNA: TGTGCCAGCAGGCCCCCGAGGGGGCGGGCCTACGAGCAGTACTTC; CDR3: CASRPPRGRAYEQYF
D: .; J: TRBJ2-1; V: TRBV6-6; size: .; DNA: TGTGCCAGCAGTCCCCATTCGTCGGGAAACAATGAGCAGTTCTTC; CDR3: CASSPHSSGNNEQFF
D: .; J: TRBJ2-7; V: TRBV18; size: .; DNA: TGTGCCAGCTCACCAGTGCCGGGTACCTACGAGCAGTACTTC; CDR3: CASSPVPGTYEQYF
D: .; J: TRBJ1-2; V: TRBV29-1; size: .; DNA: TGCAGCGTGGGGACATCCAAGGACTATGGCTACACCTTC; CDR3: CSVGTSKDYGYTF
D: TRBD2; J: TRBJ2-5; V: TRBV7-3; size: once; DNA: TGTGCCAGCAGCCCCCGGGGGGTAGCGGGACCACAAGAGACCCAGTACTTC; CDR3: CASSPRGVAGPQETQYF
D: .; J: TRBJ1-2; V: TRBV9; size: .; DNA: TGTGCCAGCAGCGACGCAGGGGCCGCCTATGGCTACACCTTC; CDR3: CASSDAGAAYGYTF
D: .; J: TRBJ1-1; V: TRBV4-1; size: .; DNA: TGCGCCAGCAGCCAAGATCTTAGGGGCGGGAACACTGAAGCTTTCTTT; CDR3: CASSQDLRGGNTEAFF
D: TRBD1; J: TRBJ2-5; V: TRBV28; size: .; DNA: TGTGCCAGCAGGCCAAGCCTTGGTCAGGGGGCGGGAGAGACCCAGTACTTC; CDR3: CASRPSLGQGAGETQYF
D: .; J: TRBJ1-2; V: TRBV29-1; size: .; DNA: TGCAGCGTTGAACTCGTCTACAGGAGATATGGCTACACCTTC; CDR3: CSVELVYRRYGYTF
D: .; J: TRBJ2-1; V: TRBV7-2; size: .; DNA: TGTGCCAGCAGCGCCCGGGACTTAGGCTCCTACAATGAGCAGTTCTTC; CDR3: CASSARDLGSYNEQFF
D: TRBD2; J: TRBJ2-1; V: TRBV11-2; size: .; DNA: TGTGCCAGCGTAGCGGGAGTGCTTTTAAATGAGCAGTTCTTC; CDR3: CASVAGVLLNEQFF